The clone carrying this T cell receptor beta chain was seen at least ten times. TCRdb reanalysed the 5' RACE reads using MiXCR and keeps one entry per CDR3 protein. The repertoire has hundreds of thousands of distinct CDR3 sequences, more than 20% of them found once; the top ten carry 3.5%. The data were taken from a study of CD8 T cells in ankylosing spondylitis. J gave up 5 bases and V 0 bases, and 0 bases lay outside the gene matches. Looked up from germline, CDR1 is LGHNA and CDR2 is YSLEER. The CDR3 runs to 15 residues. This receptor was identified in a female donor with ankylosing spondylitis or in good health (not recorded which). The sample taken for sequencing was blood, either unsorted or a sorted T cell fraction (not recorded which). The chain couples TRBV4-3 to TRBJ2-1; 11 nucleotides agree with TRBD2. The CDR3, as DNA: TGCGCCAGCAGCCAAGAACTAGCGGGAGACAATGAGCAGTTCTTC. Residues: CASSQELAGDNEQFF.